This is a list of T cell receptor beta chains from one sample in a study of T cell clones after liver transplantation. Clones were read by immunoSEQ multiplex PCR, and TCRdb kept only the in-frame ones, dropping some. The repertoire holds more than 65,000 clones, with about four fifths as singletons. This specimen was CD4+ T cells from blood, taken 12 months after liver transplant. These TCRs come from a human patient who received a liver transplant. These T cells may partly come from the graft donor. Each CDR3 is given with its conserved first and last residue. D genes are given only for firm matches. The listing skips clone size in some rows; elsewhere it reads once, few, many or a size class.

TRBJ1-2,-,TRBV11-3,-,CASSPQDRPNYGYTF,TGTGCCAGCAGCCCACAAGACAGGCCTAACTATGGCTACACCTTC
TRBJ1-3,-,TRBV5-4,-,CASSLREAGNTIYF,TGTGCCAGCAGCCTTCGAGAAGCTGGAAACACCATATATTTT
TRBJ2-1,-,TRBV18,-,CASSPGPGDNEQFF,TGTGCCAGCTCACCAGGTCCCGGGGACAATGAGCAGTTCTTC
TRBJ1-4,-,TRBV19,-,CASSMVASNEKLFF,TGTGCCAGTAGTATGGTGGCCTCTAATGAAAAACTGTTTTTT
TRBJ2-3,-,TRBV7-2,-,CASSLGQPSTDTQYF,TGTGCCAGCAGCTTGGGTCAGCCGAGCACAGATACGCAGTATTTT
TRBJ2-7,once,TRBV7-8,TRBD2,CASSPSRLANEQYF,TGTGCCAGCAGCCCGAGTAGACTAGCGAACGAGCAGTACTTC
TRBJ1-2,-,TRBV27,-,CASSLSMVRADNYGYTF,TGTGCCAGCAGTTTATCGATGGTGAGGGCAGATAACTATGGCTACACCTTC
TRBJ1-2,-,TRBV29-1,TRBD1,CSIRQGPYGYTF,TGCAGCATCCGACAGGGGCCCTATGGCTACACCTTC
TRBJ2-3,-,TRBV27,TRBD1,CASSGTGGTQYF,TGTGCCAGCAGTGGGACAGGCGGGACGCAGTATTTT
TRBJ2-2,-,TRBV2,-,CASSATGSGELFF,TGTGCCAGCAGCGCCACAGGATCCGGGGAGCTGTTTTTT
TRBJ1-5,-,TRBV27,TRBD1,CASRPGTGGNQPQHF,TGTGCCAGCAGACCCGGGACAGGGGGCAATCAGCCCCAGCATTTT
TRBJ1-5,-,TRBV7-2,-,CASGSRNQPQHF,TGTGCCAGCGGATCCCGCAATCAGCCCCAGCATTTT
TRBJ2-5,-,TRBV9,-,CASSVGVLQGRETQYF,TGTGCCAGCAGCGTAGGCGTACTACAGGGAAGGGAGACCCAGTACTTC
TRBJ2-4,-,TRBV19,-,CASSSWTENIQYF,TGTGCCAGTAGTTCATGGACAGAAAACATTCAGTACTTC
TRBJ1-3,-,TRBV5-6,-,CASSLRGARDTIYF,TGTGCCAGCAGCTTGAGGGGGGCGAGAGACACCATATATTTT
TRBJ2-7,-,TRBV19,-,CASSILAQNYEQYF,TGTGCCAGTAGTATCTTGGCGCAGAACTACGAGCAGTACTTC
TRBJ2-7,-,TRBV4-1,-,CASSQAPTNYYEQYF,TGCGCCAGCAGCCAAGCGCCGACGAATTACTACGAGCAGTACTTC
TRBJ2-6,-,TRBV27,-,CASSLARAHSGANVLTF,TGTGCCAGCAGTTTAGCCAGGGCCCACTCTGGGGCCAACGTCCTGACTTTC
TRBJ2-6,-,TRBV5-1,-,CASSLAQVTQRFSSGANVLTF,TGCGCCAGCAGCTTGGCCCAAGTCACACAGAGATTTAGCTCTGGGGCCAACGTCCTGACTTTC
TRBJ2-7,-,TRBV28,TRBD1,CASRTGGSEQYF,TGTGCCAGCAGAACAGGGGGCTCGGAGCAGTACTTC
TRBJ2-1,-,TRBV7-2,TRBD2,CASSLAGADEQFF,TGTGCCAGCAGCCTAGCGGGAGCCGATGAGCAGTTCTTC
TRBJ2-5,-,TRBV28,TRBD2,CASSLASGRAGETQYF,TGTGCCAGCAGTTTAGCCAGCGGGAGGGCCGGGGAGACCCAGTACTTC
TRBJ1-5,-,TRBV28,-,CASRPRGAGNQPQHF,TGTGCCAGCAGACCTCGGGGCGCGGGAAATCAGCCCCAGCATTTT
TRBJ2-3,-,TRBV7-9,-,CASSPRAGTDTQYF,TGTGCCAGCAGTCCGAGGGCGGGCACAGATACGCAGTATTTT
TRBJ1-3,-,TRBV7-2,-,CASSRSRSGNTIYF,TGTGCCAGCAGCCGCTCCAGGTCTGGAAACACCATATATTTT
TRBJ2-7,-,TRBV19,TRBD2,CASSRLAGTLGFYEQYF,TGTGCCAGTAGTCGTCTAGCGGGGACCTTGGGATTCTACGAGCAGTACTTC